Below, 28 T cell receptor beta chains from the same sample are listed, as sequenced in a study of T-cell reconstitution after alpha-beta-depleted transplantation in children. Preparing the TCRbeta library involved the use of unique molecular identifiers. TCRdb redid the calling of the PCR reads with MiXCR, one entry per CDR3 protein. This repertoire shows approximately 650,000 distinct CDR3 sequences, around 13% found once; its top ten account for about 0.79%. The sequenced sample was PBMCs, obtained before TCRalphabeta/CD19-depleted stem cell transplant. Source of these receptors: a girl aged 2 to 9 with congenital amegakaryocytic thrombocytopenia, due to receive a stem cell transplant.

This clonotype showed up many times. The rearrangement joins TRBV7-6 to TRBJ2-7; TRBD1 might be the D (6 bases). The CDR3 loop spans 14 amino acids. Germline CDR1 reads SGHVS; CDR2 reads FNYEAQ. V shed 9 bases and J shed 2 bases, with 17 bases lying between them. For the CDR3, the DNA is TGTGCCAGTATCCAGGGGAAGTTCGCCTACGAGCAGTACTTC. Protein: CASIQGKFAYEQYF.

This rearrangement joins TRBV7-8 to TRBJ2-5; 8 nucleotides align to TRBD1. Per germline, CDR1 SGHVS and CDR2 FQNEAQ. The CDR3 contains 14 residues. V lost 4 bases to trimming and J lost 2 bases; unmatched junction nucleotides: 3. The CDR3 loop reads CASSSDREQETQYF. The CDR3 DNA is TGTGCCAGCAGCTCGGACAGGGAACAAGAGACCCAGTACTTC.

This clonotype was seen many times. This rearrangement joins TRBV29-1 to TRBJ1-1; D is ambiguous. Trimming removed 3 bases from V and 6 bases from J, with 11 bases in between. The CDR3 length is 12 residues. CDR1 and CDR2 from the germline V gene are SQVTM and ANQGSEA. In DNA form, the CDR3 reads TGCAGCGTTGACAGGTCGGTGGCTGAAGCTTTCTTT. This translates into CSVDRSVAEAFF.

The V and J genes are TRBV4-1 and TRBJ2-7, with 15 bases fitting TRBD2. This CDR3 spans 15 amino acids. V shed 3 bases and J 9 bases; nucleotides not matched to a gene: 6. The germline V gene encodes CDR1 MGHRA and CDR2 YSYEKL. CDR3 residues: CASSQRGLAGGWQYF. As DNA, the CDR3 is TGCGCCAGCAGCCAGAGGGGACTAGCGGGAGGATGGCAGTACTTC.

This clonotype was counted ten times or more. This sequence joins TRBV20-1 and TRBJ1-1; unclear D gene. The germline CDR1 and CDR2 sequences are DFQATT and SNEGSKA (reference sequence). V lost 5 bases and J lost 2, with 9 bases in between. The CDR3 loop spans 12 amino acids. The CDR3 region is CSAGRINTEAFF. CDR3 in DNA: TGCAGTGCTGGCCGGATCAACACTGAAGCTTTCTTT.

This sequence joins TRBV7-3 and TRBJ2-3; D assignment may be TRBD1 or TRBD2 (6 bases each). The germline V gene has CDR1 SGHTA and CDR2 FQGTGA. The V end lost 5 bases, the J end lost 5 bases, and 17 bases lay between the germline ends. The CDR3 runs 15 residues. CDR3 DNA sequence: TGTGCCAGCAGCCCAAGGGTGGGGGGCGTAGATACGCAGTATTTT. This codes for CASSPRVGGVDTQYF.

This clonotype was detected many times. The chain employs TRBV28 and TRBJ1-3, with D maybe TRBD1 (6 bases). The CDR3 has 16 amino acids. Deletions cut 5 bases from V and 3 bases from J, with 17 bases between. Germline assignment: CDR1 MDHEN and CDR2 SYDVKM. This CDR3 reads CASSEGGPVNGNTIYF. CDR3 sequence (DNA): TGTGCCAGCAGTGAAGGGGGTCCCGTAAATGGAAACACCATATATTTT.

This clonotype showed up many times. The CDR3 here is CSVTTGGYGYTF. The CDR3 DNA sequence: TGCAGTGTTACGACAGGAGGCTATGGCTACACCTTC. V usage is TRBV20-1 and J usage is TRBJ1-2; D perhaps matches TRBD1 (6 bases). Trimming took off 7 bases at V and 4 bases at J, with 13 bases between the two ends. The CDR3 length is 12 residues. Germline-derived CDR1 and CDR2 are DFQATT and SNEGSKA (reference sequence).

This clonotype showed up many times. J is TRBJ2-4 and V is TRBV29-1; a weak D match, TRBD2 (5 bases). The CDR3 totals 11 residues. Germline V gene lookup returns CDR1 SQVTM and CDR2 ANQGSEA. The V end was cut by 6 bases, the J end by 7 bases, with 10 bases between. The CDR3 DNA reads as TGCAGCGTCAGCACGGGGAACATTCAGTACTTC. Translating gives CSVSTGNIQYF. Full variable domain (missing parts from reference TRBV29-1 and TRBJ2-4): SAVISQKPSRDICQRGTSLTIQCQVDSQVTMMFWYRQQPGQSLTLIATANQGSEATYESGFVIDKFPISRPNLTFSTLTVSNMSPEDSSIYLCSVSTGNIQYFGAGTRLSVL.

This clonotype was recorded a few times. This chain uses TRBV4-1 with TRBJ2-7, with 9 nucleotides matching TRBD1. The CDR3 has 14 amino acids. V shed 4 bases, J shed 6 bases, and the junction held 7 bases outside the gene matches. The germline V gene encodes CDR1 MGHRA and CDR2 YSYEKL. DNA for the CDR3: TGCGCCAGCAGCCCTTCCGGGACAGGGAGCGAGCAGTACTTC. Amino acids: CASSPSGTGSEQYF.

To note about this clonotype: A much larger clonotype is one base distant, so this may be a read error. The chain carries TRBV20-1 and TRBJ1-1; D perhaps matches TRBD1 (6 bases). Trimming pared 6 bases from V and 1 base from J, leaving 12 bases between. This CDR3 comprises 13 residues. Germline V gives CDR1 DFQATT, CDR2 SNEGSKA (reference sequence). DNA of the CDR3: TGCAGTGCCCCCAACAGGGCGAACACTGAAGCTTTCTTT. Protein product: CSAPNRANTEAFF.

This clonotype was recorded a few times. This chain uses TRBV14 with TRBJ2-1; unclear D gene. V lost 0 bases and J 0 bases, leaving 15 bases between the germline ends. Germline CDR1 reads SGHDN; CDR2 reads FVKESK. The CDR3 extends over 18 amino acids. The CDR3 loop reads CASSQDIFGSSSYNEQFF. CDR3 nucleotide sequence: TGTGCCAGCAGCCAAGATATATTCGGCAGCAGCTCCTACAATGAGCAGTTCTTC. The full variable domain, rest sourced from reference TRBV14 and TRBJ2-1, is EAGVTQFPSHSVIEKGQTVTLRCDPISGHDNLYWYRRVMGKEIKFLLHFVKESKQDESGMPNNRFLAERTGGTYSTLKVQPAELEDSGVYFCASSQDIFGSSSYNEQFFGPGTRLTVL.

This clonotype was recorded many times. The chain joins TRBV6-5 to TRBJ1-1, with D unclear. The CDR3 has 17 amino acids. CDR1 and CDR2 (germline): MNHEY, SVGAGI. V was cut by 0 bases and J by 0 bases, with 14 bases left in between. The CDR3 protein is CASSYSRVARMNTEAFF. CDR3 in DNA: TGTGCCAGCAGTTACTCGAGAGTTGCCAGAATGAACACTGAAGCTTTCTTT.

There are a few counts of this clonotype. The V and J genes are TRBV27 and TRBJ2-1; tentative D call: TRBD2 (5 bases). V dropped 4 bases and J dropped 10 bases, with 14 bases sitting between them. Germline assignment: CDR1 MNHEY and CDR2 SMNVEV (reference sequence). The CDR3 is made up of 13 amino acids. For the CDR3, the DNA is TGTGCCAGCAGTTGGCCCGGTAGGGAGGAGCAGTTCTTC. Translating it yields CASSWPGREEQFF.

This clonotype was counted ten times or more. This chain uses TRBV7-2 with TRBJ2-2; D is undetermined. Germline assignment: CDR1 SGHTA and CDR2 FQGNSA. V shed 5 bases and J shed 2 bases, with 12 bases lying between them. CDR3 length equals 15 residues. CDR3 bases: TGTGCCAGCAGCCCATTTCGACCCAACACCGGGGAGCTGTTTTTT. This encodes CASSPFRPNTGELFF. The whole variable domain, remainder taken from reference TRBV7-2 and TRBJ2-2, is GAGVSQSPSNKVTEKGKDVELRCDPISGHTALYWYRQSLGQGLEFLIYFQGNSAPDKSGLPSDRFSAERTGGSVSTLTIQRTQQEDSAVYLCASSPFRPNTGELFFGEGSRLTVL.

V and J are TRBV25-1 and TRBJ2-1; 9 positions agree with TRBD1. The CDR3 has 17 residues. The V and J ends lost 4 bases and 5 bases, in that order; junction bases with no gene match: 12. The germline CDR1 and CDR2 sequences are MGHDK and SYGVNS. Here the CDR3 reads CASSAFDWDRANNEQFF. Written as DNA, the CDR3 is TGTGCCAGCAGTGCCTTCGACTGGGACAGGGCTAACAATGAGCAGTTCTTC.

The chain joins TRBV12-3 or TRBV12-4 to TRBJ2-3, with 8 bases aligning to TRBD2. CDR3 length: 15 amino acids. Germline trimming cut 3 bases from V and 6 bases from J; bases unmatched to any gene: 8. CDR3 loop: CASSLQAGDVDTQYF. CDR3 sequence (DNA): TGTGCCAGCAGTTTGCAAGCGGGAGACGTTGATACGCAGTATTTT.

This clonotype was found many times. The rearrangement joins TRBV5-1 to TRBJ2-1, with D perhaps matching TRBD1 (6 bases). Deletions cut 0 bases from V and 10 bases from J, with 20 bases between. The CDR3 totals 16 residues. Germline-derived CDR1 and CDR2 are SGHRS and YFSETQ. The CDR3: CASSLGGGYTGNEQFF. CDR3 DNA: TGCGCCAGCAGCTTGGGGGGCGGTTATACAGGGAACGAGCAGTTCTTC.

In this sample, this clonotype turned up many times. The chain links TRBV29-1 to TRBJ2-1, with 14 bases fitting TRBD2. Germline V CDR1 and CDR2: SQVTM, ANQGSEA. The CDR3 has 18 residues. With 0 bases clipped from V and 4 bases from J, the junction kept 8 bases outside the gene matches. CDR3 in amino acids: CSVEDLGLAGVDYNEQFF. The CDR3 region has the DNA TGCAGCGTTGAAGACTTGGGACTAGCGGGAGTAGATTACAATGAGCAGTTCTTC.

This clonotype was seen repeatedly, ten times or more. The chain couples TRBV20-1 to TRBJ2-1; 10 positions agree with TRBD2. The germline V gene encodes CDR1 DFQATT and CDR2 SNEGSKA (reference sequence). Trimming removed 5 bases from V and 4 bases from J; junction bases left unmatched: 8. The CDR3 runs 15 residues. CDR3 region: CSAPKGTSAYNEQFF. The CDR3 nucleotides read TGCAGTGCTCCCAAGGGGACTAGCGCATACAATGAGCAGTTCTTC.

This clonotype was detected ten times or more. The V gene is TRBV29-1, the J gene TRBJ2-6; D may be TRBD1 (6 bases). Trimming took 7 bases from V and 4 from J, leaving 14 bases between them. There are 14 residues in the CDR3. Germline V gene data show CDR1 as SQVTM and CDR2 as ANQGSEA. The CDR3 loop reads CSAQQGTGANVLTF. CDR3 coding DNA: TGCAGCGCCCAACAGGGTACCGGGGCCAACGTCCTGACTTTC.

As for this clonotype: The junction shows a germline mismatch at one end, possibly a read error. The chain employs TRBV6-5 and TRBJ2-2; D is unresolved. The germline V gene has CDR1 MNHEY and CDR2 SVGAGI. This CDR3 contains 12 residues. CDR3 protein: CASSYGTAELFF. The DNA for the CDR3 is TGTGCCAGCAGTTACGGCACCGCGGAGCTGTTTTTT.

This clonotype has ten or more counts. The chain carries TRBV20-1 and TRBJ2-1, with 9 bases matching TRBD1. This CDR3 contains 14 residues. The V and J ends lost 2 bases and 7 bases, in that order; junction bases with no gene match: 6. The V gene's germline CDR1 is DFQATT and CDR2 SNEGSKA (reference sequence). The CDR3 DNA is TGCAGTGCTAGATCCCCGGACAGGGGAAATGAGCAGTTCTTC. Translating gives CSARSPDRGNEQFF.

This clonotype occurred many times. The chain has TRBV10-3 and TRBJ1-5; no definite D call. Germline CDR1 reads ENHRY; CDR2 reads SYGVKD. This CDR3 is built from 14 residues. V was cut by 0 bases and J by 0 bases, with 3 bases left in between. The DNA for the CDR3 is TGTGCCATCAGTGAGTCTGATAGCAATCAGCCCCAGCATTTT. Protein sequence: CAISESDSNQPQHF.

This clonotype was detected only a few times. J is TRBJ1-2 and V is TRBV15; 8 positions match TRBD1. With 3 bases clipped from V and 8 bases from J, the junction kept 5 bases outside the gene matches. Germline loops: CDR1 LNHNV, CDR2 YYDKDF (reference sequence). The CDR3 runs 13 residues. DNA of the CDR3: TGTGCCACCAGCAGGGAAAACAGGGGGGGCTACACCTTC. Translating gives CATSRENRGGYTF.

This clonotype has only a few counts. This sequence joins TRBV20-1 and TRBJ2-7; weak D call: TRBD2 (6 bases). V lost 5 bases to trimming and J lost 0 bases, with 17 bases between them. There are 15 residues in the CDR3. Germline values: CDR1 DFQATT, CDR2 SNEGSKA (reference sequence). The CDR3 DNA follows: TGCAGTGCTCCAAGGAACGGGGGTAGCTCCTACGAGCAGTACTTC. Encoded protein: CSAPRNGGSSYEQYF.

This clonotype was seen a handful of times. The chain has TRBV4-1 and TRBJ2-7; no definite D call. The CDR3 totals 15 residues. Trimming stripped 7 bases from V and 2 bases from J, with 18 bases between. Germline V lookup: CDR1 MGHRA, CDR2 YSYEKL. CDR3 coding DNA: TGCGCCAGCACTTTTACGGACGTTGGGGCCTACGAGCAGTACTTC. This encodes CASTFTDVGAYEQYF.

This clonotype came up a few times. The gene calls are TRBV5-5 and TRBJ2-5, with 9 bases aligning to TRBD1. The CDR3 is 18 amino acids. Germline V lookup: CDR1 SGHKS, CDR2 YYEKEE (reference sequence). Germline trimming cut 4 bases from V and 5 bases from J; bases unmatched to any gene: 18. In DNA form, the CDR3 reads TGTGCCAGCAGCAACCCCTACAGGGGGCCCCAAGATAGGGAGACCCAGTACTTC. It yields the protein CASSNPYRGPQDRETQYF.